The T cell receptor beta chain described here comes from a study of T cell clonality in common variable immunodeficiency. Broader study findings: Repertoire-complication correlations in CVID were limited by patient heterogeneity. Compared with controls, CVID subjects had fewer shared TCRbeta clones. CVID subjects showed higher TCRbeta clonality than healthy controls.

Germline V CDR1 and CDR2: DFQATT, SNEGSKA (reference sequence). The CDR3 extends over 16 amino acids. Trimming stripped 8 bases from V and 7 bases from J, with 26 bases between. Donors gave roughly 5 to 8 ml heparinized peripheral whole blood. Within the sample, this clone is medium-sized. Its antigen is as yet unknown. The read stops 3 residues short of the end of the CDR3; the missing end is completed from the germline J gene. Profiled with immunoSEQ multiplex PCR; TCRdb holds only in-frame clones, not every one. The repertoire consists of some 50,000 clones, none detected only once. This receptor was taken from a person between 18 and 75 years old in good health. Sequenced material: peripheral blood mononuclear cells. The rearrangement joins TRBV20-1 to TRBJ2-2; D possibly corresponds to TRBD2 (7 bases). CDR3 DNA, as far as it was read: TGCAGTACCAAGGGGGGCCCAAGCGGGGAGAGCGGGGAG. Residues: CSTKGGPSGESGE. The whole CDR3 sequence is CSTKGGPSGESGELFF.